What follows describes a single T cell receptor (beta chain). One junction end disagrees with the germline gene, perhaps due to a read error. The source of the sample is a study of blood T cell repertoires in COVID-19. Study context: PBMCs, B-cell-depleted T cells, or T cells were the source of the cDNA or gDNA that made up the material.

Germline values: CDR1 LGHDT, CDR2 YNNKEL (reference sequence). CDR3 length equals 15 residues. As handled by the study authors: Researchers report that nucleated cell counts were estimated from reference gene primer amplification. Sequenced by immunoSEQ multiplex PCR; TCRdb stores in-frame clones only, minus some. V and J calls plus clone size are reproduced from that table; the DNA served to infer D and trimming. The sample has some 97,000 clones, about 85% seen once; the top ten hold roughly 13%. The chain is built from TRBV3-1 (or the pseudogene TRBV3-2) and TRBJ2-3, with a weak D call TRBD2 (6 bases). Sequencing was done on a sample of peripheral blood. This sequence was found in a human donor in a cohort sampled during active COVID-19. The CDR3 sequence: CASSLSRGSTYTQYF. As DNA, the CDR3 is TGTGCCAGCAGCCTATCGCGGGGCAGCACATATACGCAGTATTTT.